The 26 T cell receptor beta chains presented below share a single source sample, sequenced in a study of cytomegalovirus exposure and HLA in healthy donors. The PCR employed 60 Vbeta primers together with 13 Jbeta primers. Data came from immunoSEQ multiplex PCR; TCRdb stores just in-frame clones and leaves some out. Of about 140,000 clones listed, 65% to 70% are singletons. The sample was PBMCs. The source of these receptors is a man aged 25 to 45 in good health and CMV-seropositive.

The CDR3 bases are TGTGCCAGCAGCGCTTCGACAGTCAACACTGAAGCTTTCTTT. Residues: CASSASTVNTEAFF. The rearrangement joins TRBV7-6 to TRBJ1-1; possible D gene TRBD1, 5 bases. Deletions cut 5 bases from V and 2 bases from J, with 12 bases between. The CDR3 sequence is 14 residues long. From germline, CDR1 is SGHVS and CDR2 FNYEAQ.

The chain combines TRBV30 with TRBJ2-1; 11 positions match TRBD1. The CDR3 consists of 12 residues. After removal of 8 bases from V and 5 bases from J, the junction contained 2 bases not matched to a gene. CDR1 is GTSNPN and CDR2 is SVGIG in the germline V gene (reference sequence). The CDR3 DNA is TGTGCCGGACAGGGGGCTAACAATGAGCAGTTCTTC. Its translation is CAGQGANNEQFF.

The chain joins TRBV11-3 to TRBJ2-1; 7 bases align to TRBD2. With V trimmed by 1 base and J by 2 bases, 5 bases remained unmatched. Germline V gives CDR1 SGHNT, CDR2 YENEEA. The CDR3 totals 16 residues. The CDR3 is CASSLVLAEPYNEQFF. The CDR3 region has the DNA TGTGCCAGCAGCTTAGTCCTAGCGGAACCCTACAATGAGCAGTTCTTC.

The chain uses TRBV13 and TRBJ2-7, with 7 bases aligning to TRBD1. Germline assignment: CDR1 PRHDT and CDR2 FYEKMQ (reference sequence). V lost 6 bases and J lost 4; bases outside the gene matches: 9. This CDR3 has 14 amino acids. This CDR3 reads CASSHGTVGYEQYF. DNA of the CDR3: TGTGCCAGCAGTCACGGGACAGTGGGATACGAGCAGTACTTC.

The chain carries TRBV28 and TRBJ2-3; 13 nucleotides agree with TRBD2. This CDR3 has 19 amino acids. V shed 6 bases, J shed 4 bases, and the junction held 16 bases outside the gene matches. Germline CDR1 and CDR2: MDHEN and SYDVKM. The CDR3 coding sequence is TGTGCCAGCAGATATACTAGCGGGAGGGGCGGGAGGCAATCAGATACGCAGTATTTT. The encoded protein is CASRYTSGRGGRQSDTQYF.

The V and J genes are TRBV5-1 and TRBJ2-7; 8 bases map to TRBD1. J was trimmed by 3 bases and V by 4 bases; bases with no gene match: 6. CDR3 length equals 14 residues. Germline V gene lookup returns CDR1 SGHRS and CDR2 YFSETQ. The CDR3 DNA follows: TGCGCCAGCAGCACGGGACAGGTACTCTACGAGCAGTACTTC. Amino acids: CASSTGQVLYEQYF. Full variable domain (outside the CDR3, taken from reference TRBV5-1 and TRBJ2-7): KAGVTQTPRYLIKTRGQQVTLSCSPISGHRSVSWYQQTPGQGLQFLFEYFSETQRNKGNFPGRFSGRQFSNSRSEMNVSTLELGDSALYLCASSTGQVLYEQYFGPGTRLTVT.

CDR3 sequence reads: CASGLGGQETQYF. In nucleotides, the CDR3 is TGTGCCAGCGGGTTGGGGGGCCAAGAGACCCAGTACTTC. The chain recombines TRBV7-9 with TRBJ2-5, with D perhaps TRBD2 (6 bases). The CDR3 runs to 13 residues. Trimming removed 8 bases from V and 1 base from J, with 11 bases in between. Germline assignment: CDR1 SEHNR and CDR2 FQNEAQ (reference sequence).

V usage is TRBV2 and J usage is TRBJ2-7; 9 nucleotides agree with TRBD1. The germline V gene has CDR1 SNHLY and CDR2 FYNNEI. The CDR3 extends over 16 amino acids. V was pared by 4 bases and J by 2 bases, with 9 bases of the junction left unmatched. Written as DNA, the CDR3 is TGTGCCAGCAGTGTTTATAGGACAGGGGTTACCTACGAGCAGTACTTC. Its protein product is CASSVYRTGVTYEQYF.

This clone was recorded a few times. The rearrangement uses TRBV6-1 and TRBJ1-1; 7 bases align to TRBD1. The CDR3 runs to 14 residues. Trimming at V came to 1 base and at J to 3 bases, leaving 2 bases not matched to a gene. The germline gives CDR1 MNHNS, CDR2 SASEGT. The CDR3 DNA sequence: TGTGCCAGCAGTGAAGACAGGGGCTACACTGAAGCTTTCTTT. It codes for CASSEDRGYTEAFF.

Only one count was recorded for this clone. The V gene is TRBV7-9, the J gene TRBJ1-1, with 9 nucleotides matching TRBD1. With 4 bases clipped from V and 2 bases from J, the junction kept 2 bases outside the gene matches. The CDR3 length is 14 residues. From germline, CDR1 is SEHNR and CDR2 FQNEAQ (reference sequence). CDR3 region: CASSWGQGNTEAFF. The DNA for the CDR3 is TGTGCCAGCAGCTGGGGACAGGGAAACACTGAAGCTTTCTTT.

V and J are TRBV5-1 and TRBJ2-3; 10 bases map to TRBD2. This CDR3 contains 17 residues. With V trimmed by 3 bases and J by 4 bases, 11 bases remained unmatched. Germline CDR1 reads SGHRS; CDR2 reads YFSETQ. CDR3 region: CASSSLGVAGGADTQYF. CDR3 in DNA: TGCGCCAGCAGCTCCCTCGGGGTAGCGGGAGGCGCAGATACGCAGTATTTT.

V gene TRBV5-8 combines with J gene TRBJ2-1; 8 bases align to TRBD2. J gave up 7 bases and V 0 bases, and 9 bases lay outside the gene matches. Germline loops: CDR1 SGHTS, CDR2 YDEGEE. The CDR3 runs to 16 residues. The CDR3 DNA is TGTGCCAGCAGCTTGGCCTCGAGCGGGAGCGGTAATGAGCAGTTCTTC. Its protein is CASSLASSGSGNEQFF.

V and J are TRBV10-3 and TRBJ2-1, with TRBD2 identical over 10 bases. This CDR3 is built from 15 residues. CDR1 is ENHRY, CDR2 SYGVKD, per germline. J lost 5 bases, V lost 3 bases, and 4 bases had no gene match. The CDR3 DNA reads as TGTGCCATCAGTGACCTAGCGGGAGCGAACAATGAGCAGTTCTTC. Its protein is CAISDLAGANNEQFF.

Points on this clone: At one boundary the junction diverges from the germline segment, which might be a read error. The genes are TRBV5-1 and TRBJ2-7; TRBD2 agrees at 10 bases. Germline V gene sequence: CDR1 SGHRS, CDR2 YFSETQ. The CDR3 is 17 amino acids. CDR3 sequence (DNA): TGCGCCAGCAGCTTGGCCGTGACTAGCGGGCAGGCCTACGCGCAGTACTTC. Its translation: CASSLAVTSGQAYAQYF.

This clone was recorded many times. The V and J genes are TRBV7-2 and TRBJ1-2, with D maybe TRBD1 (5 bases). The CDR3 extends over 14 amino acids. The V gene lost 3 bases and the J gene lost 3 bases, with 11 bases spanning the gap. Germline CDR1 reads SGHTA; CDR2 reads FQGNSA. The CDR3 loop is CASSLERDDYGYTF. The CDR3 nucleotides read TGTGCCAGCAGCTTGGAGCGGGACGACTATGGCTACACCTTC. The whole variable domain, filled in from reference TRBV7-2 and TRBJ1-2, reads GAGVSQSPSNKVTEKGKDVELRCDPISGHTALYWYRQSLGQGLEFLIYFQGNSAPDKSGLPSDRFSAERTGGSVSTLTIQRTQQEDSAVYLCASSLERDDYGYTFGSGTRLTVV.

This rearrangement joins TRBV4-2 to TRBJ2-1, with 9 bases matching TRBD2. V was clipped by 5 bases and J by 0 bases; unmatched bases: 11. Per germline, CDR1 LGHNA and CDR2 YNFKEQ. The CDR3 consists of 18 residues. Here the CDR3 DNA reads TGTGCCAGCAGCAGGGAATTAGCGGGAGCGAGCTCCTACAATGAGCAGTTCTTC. Residues: CASSRELAGASSYNEQFF.

This chain joins TRBV6-1 and TRBJ2-7; 13 positions agree with TRBD2. V was pared by 5 bases and J by 5 bases, with 6 bases of the junction left unmatched. This CDR3 spans 15 amino acids. The germline CDR1 and CDR2 sequences are MNHNS and SASEGT. DNA of the CDR3: TGTGCCAGCAGTCGAGGACTAGCGGGAGTCGACGAGCAGTACTTC. It specifies CASSRGLAGVDEQYF.

The V and J genes are TRBV6-6 and TRBJ2-5; 9 bases line up with TRBD1. CDR3 length: 14 amino acids. Germline values: CDR1 MNHNY, CDR2 SVGAGI (reference sequence). V lost 7 bases and J lost 2; bases outside the gene matches: 5. Here the CDR3 reads CASIQGASQETQYF. The CDR3 DNA reads TGTGCCAGCATACAGGGGGCCTCTCAAGAGACCCAGTACTTC.

The V and J genes are TRBV9 and TRBJ2-5; D perhaps matches TRBD2 (6 bases). CDR3 size: 14 residues. Looked up from germline, CDR1 is SGDLS and CDR2 is YYNGEE. V was clipped by 4 bases and J by 4 bases, with 14 bases between them. The DNA for the CDR3 is TGTGCCAGCAGCCCCAGAGGAGCGGGAGAGACCCAGTACTTC. The encoded protein is CASSPRGAGETQYF.

This clone was detected only a few times. The V gene is TRBV18, the J gene TRBJ2-2; TRBD2 is a possible D gene (5 bases). Germline V gives CDR1 KGHSH, CDR2 LQKENI. Trimming cost V 3 bases and J 7 bases, with 9 bases left between them. This CDR3 has 13 amino acids. The CDR3 region is CASSPIEGGELFF. CDR3 bases: TGTGCCAGCTCACCGATCGAGGGCGGGGAGCTGTTTTTT.

The chain uses TRBV6-1 and TRBJ2-1; TRBD2 matches 10 bases. Germline V CDR1 and CDR2: MNHNS, SASEGT. The CDR3 length is 15 residues. V shed 5 bases and J 8 bases; nucleotides not matched to a gene: 9. CDR3 nucleotides: TGTGCCAGCAGTATTAAAGCGGGAGGGCCCGATGAGCAGTTCTTC. Translating gives CASSIKAGGPDEQFF.

The genes are TRBV13 and TRBJ2-5, with 9 bases identical to TRBD1. The J call is uncertain, as TRBJ2-7 better fits the DNA end. CDR3 length equals 14 residues. CDR1 is PRHDT and CDR2 is FYEKMQ in the germline V gene (reference sequence). The CDR3 here is CASSSGQGYYEQYF. CDR3 DNA: TGTGCCAGCAGTTCGGGACAGGGATACTACGAGCAGTACTTC.

This clone was seen only once. The rearrangement uses TRBV5-1 and TRBJ2-5; the match to TRBD2 covers 9 bases. Unmatched junction bases numbered 9, after V lost 4 bases and J lost 5 bases. This CDR3 spans 15 amino acids. Germline values: CDR1 SGHRS, CDR2 YFSETQ. CDR3 amino acids: CASSPGLADYETQYF. The CDR3, as DNA: TGCGCCAGCAGCCCGGGACTAGCAGATTATGAGACCCAGTACTTC.

The chain joins TRBV7-7 to TRBJ2-5; the D gene is possibly TRBD2 (6 bases). CDR1 and CDR2 from the germline V gene are SSHAT and FNYEAQ (reference sequence). The CDR3 sequence is 16 residues long. The ends were cut back, 1 base at V and 0 bases at J, with 12 bases in the middle. The CDR3 sequence: CASSLGYGGYQETQYF. The CDR3 DNA sequence: TGTGCCAGCAGCTTAGGTTATGGGGGGTACCAAGAGACCCAGTACTTC.

The chain uses TRBV12-5 and TRBJ2-7; 9 bases line up with TRBD2. The germline CDR1 and CDR2 sequences are LGHNT and FRNRAP. V was pared by 5 bases and J by 2 bases, with 13 bases of the junction left unmatched. The CDR3 spans 17 residues. CDR3 sequence: CASGLLGYSGSAYEQYF. Here the CDR3 DNA reads TGTGCTAGTGGTCTCCTGGGGTATAGCGGGAGCGCCTACGAGCAGTACTTC. Supplemented by reference TRBV12-5 and TRBJ2-7, the full variable domain reads DARVTQTPRHKVTEMGQEVTMRCQPILGHNTVFWYRQTMMQGLELLAYFRNRAPLDDSGMPKDRFSAEMPDATLATLKIQPSEPRDSAVYFCASGLLGYSGSAYEQYFGPGTRLTVT.

This clone came up once. The chain couples TRBV6-1 to TRBJ2-7, with D unresolved. The CDR3 consists of 10 residues. The germline V gene has CDR1 MNHNS and CDR2 SASEGT. Trimming removed 6 bases at V and 5 bases at J, with 5 bases between. The CDR3 region has the DNA TGTGCCAGCAGCGAGAACGAGCAGTACTTC. It yields the protein CASSENEQYF.